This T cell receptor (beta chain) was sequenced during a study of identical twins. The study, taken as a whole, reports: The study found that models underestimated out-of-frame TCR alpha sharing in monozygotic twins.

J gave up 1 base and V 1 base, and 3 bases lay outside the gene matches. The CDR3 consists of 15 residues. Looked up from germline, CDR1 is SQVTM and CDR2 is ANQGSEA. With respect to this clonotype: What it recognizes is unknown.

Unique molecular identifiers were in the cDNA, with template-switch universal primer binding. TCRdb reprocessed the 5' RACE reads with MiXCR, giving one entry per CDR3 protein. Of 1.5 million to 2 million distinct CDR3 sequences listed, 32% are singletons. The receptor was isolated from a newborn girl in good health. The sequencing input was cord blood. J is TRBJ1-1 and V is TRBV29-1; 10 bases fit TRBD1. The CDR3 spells CSVEGQGARNTEAFF. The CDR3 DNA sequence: TGCAGCGTTGAAGGACAGGGGGCGCGGAACACTGAAGCTTTCTTT.